The rows below give T cell receptor beta chains drawn from one sample of a study of long-term antiretroviral therapy in people with HIV. Data came from immunoSEQ multiplex PCR; TCRdb stores just in-frame clones and leaves some out. The sample consists of 15,000 to 20,000 clones, about 86% of them appearing once. The starting material was unsorted PBMCs, obtained 0.1 years after starting antiretroviral therapy. The receptors were sampled from a man younger than 30 with HIV. CDR3s include the opening cysteine and the closing phenylalanine or tryptophan. D genes are given only for firm matches. Only part of the rows carry a size: once, few, many, or a class if the clone is expanded.

j_gene: TRBJ2-2
abundance: .
d_gene: TRBD2
v_gene: TRBV7-8
CDR3aa: CASSQGLAGRDGELFF
CDR3nt: TGTGCCAGCAGCCAGGGACTAGCGGGGAGGGACGGGGAGCTGTTTTTT

j_gene: TRBJ2-2
abundance: medium-sized
d_gene: .
v_gene: TRBV19
CDR3aa: CASSPDPASTGELFF
CDR3nt: TGTGCCAGTAGTCCAGACCCGGCCAGCACCGGGGAGCTGTTTTTT

j_gene: TRBJ1-6
abundance: .
d_gene: .
v_gene: TRBV6-5
CDR3aa: CASSILDSYNSPLHF
CDR3nt: TGTGCCAGCAGTATCCTCGACTCCTATAATTCACCCCTCCACTTT

j_gene: TRBJ1-1
abundance: .
d_gene: .
v_gene: TRBV5-6
CDR3aa: CASSLGPASNTEAFF
CDR3nt: TGTGCCAGCAGCTTGGGGCCAGCATCGAACACTGAAGCTTTCTTT

j_gene: TRBJ2-3
abundance: .
d_gene: TRBD2
v_gene: TRBV5-1
CDR3aa: CASRRGGLTDTQYF
CDR3nt: TGCGCCAGCAGACGGGGGGGCCTCACAGATACGCAGTATTTT

j_gene: TRBJ2-7
abundance: .
d_gene: .
v_gene: TRBV30
CDR3aa: CAWRTVGSYEQYF
CDR3nt: TGTGCCTGGAGGACGGTTGGCTCCTACGAGCAGTACTTC

j_gene: TRBJ1-1
abundance: .
d_gene: .
v_gene: TRBV6-5
CDR3aa: CASSYRQKNTEAFF
CDR3nt: TGTGCCAGCAGTTACAGGCAGAAAAACACTGAAGCTTTCTTT

j_gene: TRBJ2-3
abundance: .
d_gene: .
v_gene: TRBV7-6
CDR3aa: CASSLVDTDTQYF
CDR3nt: TGTGCCAGCAGCTTAGTGGACACAGATACGCAGTATTTT

j_gene: TRBJ2-7
abundance: .
d_gene: .
v_gene: TRBV2
CDR3aa: CASTGTASYEQYF
CDR3nt: TGTGCCAGCACAGGGACGGCATCCTACGAGCAGTACTTC

j_gene: TRBJ1-1
abundance: few
d_gene: .
v_gene: TRBV14
CDR3aa: CASSLMGTGNTEAFF
CDR3nt: TGTGCCAGCAGCCTTATGGGGACTGGGAACACTGAAGCTTTCTTT

j_gene: TRBJ2-2
abundance: .
d_gene: TRBD1
v_gene: TRBV7-3
CDR3aa: CASSSSTTGVVGELFF
CDR3nt: TGTGCCAGCAGCTCGAGTACTACAGGGGTGGTCGGGGAGCTGTTTTTT

j_gene: TRBJ1-5
abundance: .
d_gene: TRBD1
v_gene: TRBV27
CDR3aa: CASSATGGLQPQHF
CDR3nt: TGTGCCAGCAGTGCAACAGGGGGGTTACAGCCCCAGCATTTT

j_gene: TRBJ1-5
abundance: .
d_gene: .
v_gene: TRBV15
CDR3aa: CATSRSGHVIQPQHF
CDR3nt: TGTGCCACCAGCCGCTCGGGACATGTAATACAGCCCCAGCATTTT

j_gene: TRBJ1-2
abundance: once
d_gene: .
v_gene: TRBV2
CDR3aa: CASSHGQTDGYTF
CDR3nt: TGTGCCAGCAGTCATGGACAGACCGATGGCTACACCTTC

j_gene: TRBJ2-7
abundance: .
d_gene: .
v_gene: TRBV19
CDR3aa: CASSTTVSYEQYF
CDR3nt: TGTGCCAGTAGTACGACGGTTTCCTACGAGCAGTACTTC

j_gene: TRBJ2-2
abundance: .
d_gene: .
v_gene: TRBV5-4
CDR3aa: CASSLVQYGTGELFF
CDR3nt: TGTGCCAGCAGCTTGGTTCAGTATGGGACCGGGGAGCTGTTTTTT

j_gene: TRBJ1-1
abundance: .
d_gene: .
v_gene: TRBV5-3
CDR3aa: CARSLRCTINTEAFF
CDR3nt: TGTGCCAGAAGCTTGAGGTGTACCATAAACACTGAAGCTTTCTTT

j_gene: TRBJ2-1
abundance: .
d_gene: TRBD2
v_gene: TRBV10-3
CDR3aa: CAISDPGLAGDYNEQFF
CDR3nt: TGTGCCATCAGTGACCCCGGACTAGCGGGGGACTACAATGAGCAGTTCTTC

j_gene: TRBJ2-7
abundance: few
d_gene: .
v_gene: TRBV2
CDR3aa: CASTRDRPDEQYF
CDR3nt: TGTGCCAGCACTAGAGACCGTCCCGACGAGCAGTACTTC

j_gene: TRBJ2-2
abundance: .
d_gene: TRBD2
v_gene: TRBV7-9
CDR3aa: CASSLALADTGELFF
CDR3nt: TGTGCCAGCAGCTTAGCCCTAGCGGACACCGGGGAGCTGTTTTTT

j_gene: TRBJ1-2
abundance: .
d_gene: TRBD1
v_gene: TRBV5-4
CDR3aa: CASEPGQGASVHTF
CDR3nt: TGTGCCAGTGAGCCGGGACAGGGGGCCTCGGTGCACACCTTC

j_gene: TRBJ2-2
abundance: .
d_gene: TRBD1
v_gene: TRBV27
CDR3aa: CASSIRQGTYDTGELFF
CDR3nt: TGTGCCAGCAGTATCCGACAGGGGACCTATGACACCGGGGAGCTGTTTTTT

j_gene: TRBJ1-2
abundance: .
d_gene: .
v_gene: TRBV7-9
CDR3aa: CASSLGGSYGYTF
CDR3nt: TGTGCCAGCAGCTTAGGAGGGAGCTATGGCTACACCTTC

j_gene: TRBJ1-2
abundance: .
d_gene: .
v_gene: TRBV9
CDR3aa: CASSVGGTPYGYTF
CDR3nt: TGTGCCAGCAGCGTAGGAGGGACCCCCTATGGCTACACCTTC

j_gene: TRBJ2-6
abundance: .
d_gene: .
v_gene: TRBV27
CDR3aa: CASSLVGANVLTF
CDR3nt: TGTGCCAGCTCCCTAGTTGGGGCCAACGTCCTGACTTTC

j_gene: TRBJ2-1
abundance: .
d_gene: .
v_gene: TRBV7-9
CDR3aa: CASSSSQTGFGYNEQFF
CDR3nt: TGTGCCAGCAGCTCCTCTCAGACCGGTTTTGGGTACAATGAGCAGTTCTTC

j_gene: TRBJ2-1
abundance: .
d_gene: TRBD2
v_gene: TRBV27
CDR3aa: CASSPGLAGDLYNEQFF
CDR3nt: TGTGCCAGCAGTCCAGGACTAGCGGGGGACCTGTACAATGAGCAGTTCTTC

j_gene: TRBJ2-2
abundance: once
d_gene: TRBD2
v_gene: TRBV19
CDR3aa: CASYTSGRANGELFF
CDR3nt: TGTGCCAGCTATACTAGCGGGAGGGCCAACGGGGAGCTGTTTTTT

j_gene: TRBJ2-1
abundance: .
d_gene: TRBD2
v_gene: TRBV7-2
CDR3aa: CASSAFRLAGGYNEQFF
CDR3nt: TGTGCCAGCAGCGCGTTCCGGCTAGCGGGGGGGTACAATGAGCAGTTCTTC

j_gene: TRBJ1-2
abundance: .
d_gene: .
v_gene: TRBV29-1
CDR3aa: CSVQEQGGGYTF
CDR3nt: TGCAGCGTTCAAGAACAGGGTGGTGGCTACACCTTC

j_gene: TRBJ1-1
abundance: .
d_gene: TRBD1
v_gene: TRBV2
CDR3aa: CASGWTGEMSNTEAFF
CDR3nt: TGTGCCAGCGGTTGGACAGGGGAAATGTCGAACACTGAAGCTTTCTTT

j_gene: TRBJ1-1
abundance: .
d_gene: .
v_gene: TRBV19
CDR3aa: CASWRGLEAFF
CDR3nt: TGTGCCAGTTGGAGAGGTCTTGAAGCTTTCTTT

j_gene: TRBJ1-2
abundance: few
d_gene: .
v_gene: TRBV9
CDR3aa: CASSQNGGGFGYTF
CDR3nt: TGTGCCAGCAGTCAGAACGGCGGGGGCTTTGGCTACACCTTC

j_gene: TRBJ2-5
abundance: .
d_gene: .
v_gene: TRBV5-8
CDR3aa: CASSPGSGSGETQYF
CDR3nt: TGTGCCAGCAGCCCCGGGTCAGGGAGTGGAGAGACCCAGTACTTC

j_gene: TRBJ2-3
abundance: .
d_gene: .
v_gene: TRBV9
CDR3aa: CASSGWSTDTQYF
CDR3nt: TGTGCCAGCAGCGGATGGAGCACAGATACGCAGTATTTT

j_gene: TRBJ2-7
abundance: .
d_gene: TRBD1
v_gene: TRBV10-3
CDR3aa: CAISESSGTGTYEQYF
CDR3nt: TGTGCCATCAGTGAGTCTTCGGGGACAGGGACCTACGAGCAGTACTTC

j_gene: TRBJ2-6
abundance: .
d_gene: .
v_gene: TRBV9
CDR3aa: CASSTFDFSGANVLTF
CDR3nt: TGTGCCAGCAGCACCTTCGACTTCTCTGGGGCCAACGTCCTGACTTTC

j_gene: TRBJ1-5
abundance: once
d_gene: .
v_gene: TRBV14
CDR3aa: CASSQDQKGEGWRHSNQPQHF
CDR3nt: TGTGCCAGCAGCCAAGATCAAAAGGGGGAGGGATGGCGGCATAGCAATCAGCCCCAGCATTTT

j_gene: TRBJ1-6
abundance: .
d_gene: .
v_gene: TRBV27
CDR3aa: CASSRSSNSPLHF
CDR3nt: TGTGCCAGCAGCCGATCGAGCAATTCACCCCTCCACTTT

j_gene: TRBJ1-1
abundance: .
d_gene: .
v_gene: TRBV5-1
CDR3aa: CASRVGVNTEAFF
CDR3nt: TGCGCCAGCAGAGTTGGGGTGAACACTGAAGCTTTCTTT

j_gene: TRBJ1-1
abundance: .
d_gene: .
v_gene: TRBV6-1
CDR3aa: CASGFYTPNTEAFF
CDR3nt: TGTGCCAGCGGCTTCTATACACCGAACACTGAAGCTTTCTTT